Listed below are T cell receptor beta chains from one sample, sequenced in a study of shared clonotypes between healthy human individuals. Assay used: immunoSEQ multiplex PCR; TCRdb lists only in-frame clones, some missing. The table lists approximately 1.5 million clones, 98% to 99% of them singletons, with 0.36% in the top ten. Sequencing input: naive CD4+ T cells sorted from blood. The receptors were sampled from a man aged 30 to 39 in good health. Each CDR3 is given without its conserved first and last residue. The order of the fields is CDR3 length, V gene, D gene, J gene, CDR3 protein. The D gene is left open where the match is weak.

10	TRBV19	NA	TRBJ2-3	ASSIATDTQY
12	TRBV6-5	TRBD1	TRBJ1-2	ASSSTGEGYGYT
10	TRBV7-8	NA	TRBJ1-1	ASSKLNTEAF
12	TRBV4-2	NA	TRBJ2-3	ASSQYRGPDTQY
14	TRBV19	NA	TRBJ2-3	ASSPRGLSLADTQY
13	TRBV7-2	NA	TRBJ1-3	ASSLQNLFGNTIY
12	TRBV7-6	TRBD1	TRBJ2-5	ASTPRGLRETQY
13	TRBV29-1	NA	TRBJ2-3	SVEGYRQAPDTQY
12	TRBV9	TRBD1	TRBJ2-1	ASSHRQGLDEQF
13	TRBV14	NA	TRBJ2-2	ASSQELVGTGQLF
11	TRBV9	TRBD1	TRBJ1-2	ASSEGQGDGYT
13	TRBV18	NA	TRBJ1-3	ASSIDLSSGNTIY
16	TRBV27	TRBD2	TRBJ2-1	ASSQFRLSGIENNEQF
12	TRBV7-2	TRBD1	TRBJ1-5	ASSFDRGREPQH
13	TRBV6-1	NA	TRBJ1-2	ASSEGSMAPYGYT
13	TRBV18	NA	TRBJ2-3	ASSPSGYSTDTQY
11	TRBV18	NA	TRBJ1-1	ASSPRLSEEAF
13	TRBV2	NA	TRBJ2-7	ASSFQVPGVYEQY
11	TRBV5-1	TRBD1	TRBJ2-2	ASSLQGAMELF
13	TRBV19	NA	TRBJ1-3	ASSMDSHSGNTIY
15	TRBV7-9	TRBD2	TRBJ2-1	ASSFGGLAGIYNEQF
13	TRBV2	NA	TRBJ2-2	ASRRPDINTGELF
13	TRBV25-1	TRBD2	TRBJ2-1	ASRESGRPYNEQF
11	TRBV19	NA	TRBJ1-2	ASSRDFRGGYT
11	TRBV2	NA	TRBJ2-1	ASTPGRNNEQF
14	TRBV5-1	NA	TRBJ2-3	ASSLSRSVGTDTQY
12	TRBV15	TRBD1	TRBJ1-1	ATSRDRKNTEAF
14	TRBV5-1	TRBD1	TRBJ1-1	ASSYGQAGMNTEAF
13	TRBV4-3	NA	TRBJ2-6	ASSQERAGANVLT
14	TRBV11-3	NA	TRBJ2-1	ASSFAGNMGLNEQF
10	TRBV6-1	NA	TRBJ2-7	ASSVGVYEQY
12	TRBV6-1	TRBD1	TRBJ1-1	ASSSHGTEKEAF
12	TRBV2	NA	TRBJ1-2	ASSEVTANYGYT
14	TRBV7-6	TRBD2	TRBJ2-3	ASSLAGGPNLLAQY
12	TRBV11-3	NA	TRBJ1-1	ASSLDGRNTEAF
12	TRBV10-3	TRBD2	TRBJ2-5	AISSGRAEETQY
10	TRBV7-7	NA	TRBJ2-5	ASSLNQETQY
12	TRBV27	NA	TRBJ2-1	ASSLRGRAYEQF
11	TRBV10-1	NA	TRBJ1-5	ASSEGTHQPQH
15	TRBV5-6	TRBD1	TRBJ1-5	ASSLGRGTAINQPQH
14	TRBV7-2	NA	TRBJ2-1	ASSLAPTRFHNEQF